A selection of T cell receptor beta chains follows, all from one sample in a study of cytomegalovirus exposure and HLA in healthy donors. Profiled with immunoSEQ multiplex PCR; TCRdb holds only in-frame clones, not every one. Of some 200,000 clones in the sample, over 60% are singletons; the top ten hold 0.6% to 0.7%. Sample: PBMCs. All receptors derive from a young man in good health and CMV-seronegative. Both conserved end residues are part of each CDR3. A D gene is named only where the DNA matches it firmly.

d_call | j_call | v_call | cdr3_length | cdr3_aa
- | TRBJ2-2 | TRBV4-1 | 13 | CASSQPGAGELFF
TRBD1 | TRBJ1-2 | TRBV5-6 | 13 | CASSLEGAYGYTF
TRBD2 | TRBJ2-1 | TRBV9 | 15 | CASSGPGGNYNEQFF
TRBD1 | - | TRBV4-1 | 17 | CASSQEPGGTGGFEQYF
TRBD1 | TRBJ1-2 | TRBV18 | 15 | CASSLRTGGDYGYTF
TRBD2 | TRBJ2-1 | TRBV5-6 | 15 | CASSLGLAGYNEQFF
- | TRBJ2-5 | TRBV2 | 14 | CASSGSLSQETQYF
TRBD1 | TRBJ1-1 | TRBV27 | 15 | CASSPLTGVFGEAFF
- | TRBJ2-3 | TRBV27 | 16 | CASSRVSPPSTDTQYF
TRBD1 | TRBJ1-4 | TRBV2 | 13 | CASKMAGGEKLFF
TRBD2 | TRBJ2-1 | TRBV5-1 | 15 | CASSSRLAGGYEQFF
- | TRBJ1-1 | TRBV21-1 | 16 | CASSKGVGRVNTEAFF
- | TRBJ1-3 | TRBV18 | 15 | CASSWDTSTGNTIYF
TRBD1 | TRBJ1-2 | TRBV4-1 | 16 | CASSQGQSFGDYGYTF
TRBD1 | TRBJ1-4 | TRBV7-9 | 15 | CSSSLRQGVNEKLFF
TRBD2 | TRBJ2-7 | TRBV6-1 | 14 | CASGGGAGSYEQYF
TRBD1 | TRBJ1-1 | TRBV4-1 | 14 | CASVRGQMNTEAFF
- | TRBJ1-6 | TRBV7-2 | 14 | CASSSGSYNSPLHF
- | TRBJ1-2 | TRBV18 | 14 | CASSPQGINYGYTF
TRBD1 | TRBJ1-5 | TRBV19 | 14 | CASSLGTGGDAQHF
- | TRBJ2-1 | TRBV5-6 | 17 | CASSAWDSWSSYNEQFF
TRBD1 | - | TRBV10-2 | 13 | CASTRTGVFEQYF
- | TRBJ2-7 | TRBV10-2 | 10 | CASMSYEQYF